This T cell receptor beta chain came from a study of cytomegalovirus exposure and HLA in healthy donors. Study information: Earlier work reported about 110 million unique TCR beta sequences from 180 million or so T cells. General study findings and limits: When analyzed later, a missense DCLRE1C variant was found to be linked to TCR beta V- and J-gene trimming. Accurate predictions that matched the HLA-A and HLA-B alleles of most subjects were reportedly made from TCR beta sequences.

A word on this clone: Antigen: not known.

In germline, CDR1 is SGHAT, CDR2 FQDESV (reference sequence). V lost 4 bases, J lost 0 bases, and 3 bases stayed unmatched. The CDR3 is 16 amino acids. The primer mix had 60 Vbeta and 13 Jbeta primers. Libraries were prepared by immunoSEQ multiplex PCR; TCRdb keeps only in-frame clonotypes and omits some of them. The table shows 100,000 to 150,000 clones, with around 77% occurring only once. The TCR sequence derives from a woman aged 35 to 49 in good health and CMV-seropositive. The specimen was PBMCs. The chain recombines TRBV11-1 with TRBJ2-3; 11 bases line up with TRBD2. CDR3 protein: CASSYRLAGSTDTQYF. The CDR3 DNA follows: TGTGCCAGCAGCTACCGACTAGCGGGAAGCACAGATACGCAGTATTTT.